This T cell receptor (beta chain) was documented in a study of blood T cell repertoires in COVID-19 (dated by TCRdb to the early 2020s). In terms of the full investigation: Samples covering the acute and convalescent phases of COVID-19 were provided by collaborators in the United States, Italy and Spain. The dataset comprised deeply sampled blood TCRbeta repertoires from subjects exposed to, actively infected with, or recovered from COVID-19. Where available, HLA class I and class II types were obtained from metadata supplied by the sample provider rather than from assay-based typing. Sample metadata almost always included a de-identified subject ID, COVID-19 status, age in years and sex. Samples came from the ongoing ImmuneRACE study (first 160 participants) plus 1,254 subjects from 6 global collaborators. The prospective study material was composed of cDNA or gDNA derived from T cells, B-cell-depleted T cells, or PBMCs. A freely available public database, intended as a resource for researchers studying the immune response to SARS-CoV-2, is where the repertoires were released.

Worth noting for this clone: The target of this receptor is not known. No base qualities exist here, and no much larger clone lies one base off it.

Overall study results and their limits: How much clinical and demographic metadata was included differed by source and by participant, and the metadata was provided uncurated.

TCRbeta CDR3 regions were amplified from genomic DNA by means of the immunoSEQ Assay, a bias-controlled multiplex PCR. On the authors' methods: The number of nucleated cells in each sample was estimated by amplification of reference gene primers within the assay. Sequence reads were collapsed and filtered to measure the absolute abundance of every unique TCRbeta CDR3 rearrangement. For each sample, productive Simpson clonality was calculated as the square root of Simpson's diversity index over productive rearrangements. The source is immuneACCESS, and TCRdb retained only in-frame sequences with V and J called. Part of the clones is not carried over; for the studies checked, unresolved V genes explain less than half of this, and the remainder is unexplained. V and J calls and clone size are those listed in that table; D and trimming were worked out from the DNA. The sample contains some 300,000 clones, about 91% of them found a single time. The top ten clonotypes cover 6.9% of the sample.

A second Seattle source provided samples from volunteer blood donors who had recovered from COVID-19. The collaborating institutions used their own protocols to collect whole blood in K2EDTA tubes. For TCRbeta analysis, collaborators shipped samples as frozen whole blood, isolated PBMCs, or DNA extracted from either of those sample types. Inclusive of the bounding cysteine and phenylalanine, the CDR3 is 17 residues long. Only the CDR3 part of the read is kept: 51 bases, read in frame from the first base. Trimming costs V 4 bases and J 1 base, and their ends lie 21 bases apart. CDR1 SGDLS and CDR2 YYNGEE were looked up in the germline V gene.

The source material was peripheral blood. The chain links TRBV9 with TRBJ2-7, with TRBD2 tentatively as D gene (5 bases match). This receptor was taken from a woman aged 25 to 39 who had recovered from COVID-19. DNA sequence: TGTGCCAGCAGCCCCCACTGGGGAACTAGTAGATCCTACGAGCAGTACTTC. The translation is CASSPHWGTSRSYEQYF.